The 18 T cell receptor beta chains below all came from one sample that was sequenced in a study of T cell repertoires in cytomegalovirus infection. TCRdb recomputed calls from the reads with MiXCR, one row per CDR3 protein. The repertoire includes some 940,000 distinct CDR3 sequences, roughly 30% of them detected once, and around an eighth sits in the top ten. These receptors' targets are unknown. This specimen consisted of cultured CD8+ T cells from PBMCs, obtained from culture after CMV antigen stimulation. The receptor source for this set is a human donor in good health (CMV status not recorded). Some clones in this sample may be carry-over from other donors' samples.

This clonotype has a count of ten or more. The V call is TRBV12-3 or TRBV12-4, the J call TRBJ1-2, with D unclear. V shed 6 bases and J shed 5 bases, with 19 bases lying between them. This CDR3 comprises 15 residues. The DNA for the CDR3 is TGTGCCAGCAGCCCCGGCTCCCCCTCTAGTTATGGCTACACCTTC. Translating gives CASSPGSPSSYGYTF.

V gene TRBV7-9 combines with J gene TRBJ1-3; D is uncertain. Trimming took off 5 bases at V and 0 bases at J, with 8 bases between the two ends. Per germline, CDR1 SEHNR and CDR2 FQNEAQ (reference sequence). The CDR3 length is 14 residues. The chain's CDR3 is CASSPGFSGNTIYF. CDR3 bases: TGTGCCAGCAGCCCCGGGTTCTCTGGAAACACCATATATTTT. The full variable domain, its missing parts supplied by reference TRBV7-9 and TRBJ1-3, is DTGVSQNPRHKITKRGQNVTFRCDPISEHNRLYWYRQTLGQGPEFLTYFQNEAQLEKSRLLSDRFSAERPKGSFSTLEIQRTEQGDSAMYLCASSPGFSGNTIYFGEGSWLTVV.

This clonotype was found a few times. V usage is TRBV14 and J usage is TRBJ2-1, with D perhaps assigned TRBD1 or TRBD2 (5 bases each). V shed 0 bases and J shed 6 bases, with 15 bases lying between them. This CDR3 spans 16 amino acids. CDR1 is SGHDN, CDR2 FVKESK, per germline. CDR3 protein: CASSQDSGPRGNEQFF. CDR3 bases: TGTGCCAGCAGCCAAGATTCCGGACCGAGGGGCAATGAGCAGTTCTTC.

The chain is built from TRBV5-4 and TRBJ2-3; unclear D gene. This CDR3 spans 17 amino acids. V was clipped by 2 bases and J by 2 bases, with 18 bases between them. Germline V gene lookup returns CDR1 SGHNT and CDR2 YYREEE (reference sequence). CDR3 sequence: CASSLGFAGLITDTQYF. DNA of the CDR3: TGTGCCAGCAGCTTAGGGTTCGCAGGCCTAATCACAGATACGCAGTATTTT.

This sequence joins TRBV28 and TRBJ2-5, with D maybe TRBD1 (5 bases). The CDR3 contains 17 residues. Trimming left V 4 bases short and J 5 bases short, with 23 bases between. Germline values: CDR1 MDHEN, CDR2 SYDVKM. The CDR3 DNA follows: TGTGCCAGCAGTTCGGAAAACAAGGGGTGGTTTGCGGAGACCCAGTACTTC. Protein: CASSSENKGWFAETQYF.

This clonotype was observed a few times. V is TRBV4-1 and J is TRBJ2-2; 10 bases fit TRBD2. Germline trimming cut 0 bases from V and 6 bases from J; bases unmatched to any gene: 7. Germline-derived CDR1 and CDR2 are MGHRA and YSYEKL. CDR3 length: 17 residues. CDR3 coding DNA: TGCGCCAGCAGCCAAGATCCCCAGCGGGGGGGCCCCGGGGAGCTGTTTTTT. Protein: CASSQDPQRGGPGELFF.

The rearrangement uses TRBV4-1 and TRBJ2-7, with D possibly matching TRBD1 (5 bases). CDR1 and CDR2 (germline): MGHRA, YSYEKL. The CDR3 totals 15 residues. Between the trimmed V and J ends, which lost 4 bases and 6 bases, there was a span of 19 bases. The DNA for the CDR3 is TGCGCCAGCAGCCCCAGTCAATCAGGGATAGGCGAGCAGTACTTC. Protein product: CASSPSQSGIGEQYF.

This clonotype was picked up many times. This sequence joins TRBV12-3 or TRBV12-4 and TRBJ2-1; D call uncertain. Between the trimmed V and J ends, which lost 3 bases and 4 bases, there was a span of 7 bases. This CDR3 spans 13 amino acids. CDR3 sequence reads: CASSLQIYNEQFF. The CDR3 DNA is TGTGCCAGCAGTTTGCAGATTTACAATGAGCAGTTCTTC.

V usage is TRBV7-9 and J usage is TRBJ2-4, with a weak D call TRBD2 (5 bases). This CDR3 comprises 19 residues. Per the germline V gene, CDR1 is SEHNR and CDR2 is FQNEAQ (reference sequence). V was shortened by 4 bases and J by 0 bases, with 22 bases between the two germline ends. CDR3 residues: CASSSPAALPREAKNIQYF. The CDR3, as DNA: TGTGCCAGCAGCTCCCCCGCCGCATTACCCCGGGAAGCCAAAAACATTCAGTACTTC.

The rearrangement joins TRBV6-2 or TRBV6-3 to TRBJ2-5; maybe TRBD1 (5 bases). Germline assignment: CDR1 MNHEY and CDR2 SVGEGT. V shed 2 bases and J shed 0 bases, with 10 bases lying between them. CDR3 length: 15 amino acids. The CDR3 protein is CASSYRGWYQETQYF. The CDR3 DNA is TGTGCCAGCAGTTACAGGGGTTGGTACCAAGAGACCCAGTACTTC.

CDR3 loop: CASSLRGRDYQYF. The CDR3 DNA reads as TGTGCCAGCAGCTTAAGGGGCCGGGACTATCAGTACTTC. This chain joins TRBV7-8 and TRBJ2-4; 7 nucleotides line up with TRBD2. This CDR3 comprises 13 residues. Germline assignment: CDR1 SGHVS and CDR2 FQNEAQ. J gave up 12 bases and V 2 bases, and 7 bases lay outside the gene matches.

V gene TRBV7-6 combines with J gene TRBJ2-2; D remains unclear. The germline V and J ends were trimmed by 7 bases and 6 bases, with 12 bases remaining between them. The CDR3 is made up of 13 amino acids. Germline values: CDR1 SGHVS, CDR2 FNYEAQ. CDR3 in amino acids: CASIVGGPGELFF. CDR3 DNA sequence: TGTGCCAGCATAGTGGGCGGTCCCGGGGAGCTGTTTTTT.

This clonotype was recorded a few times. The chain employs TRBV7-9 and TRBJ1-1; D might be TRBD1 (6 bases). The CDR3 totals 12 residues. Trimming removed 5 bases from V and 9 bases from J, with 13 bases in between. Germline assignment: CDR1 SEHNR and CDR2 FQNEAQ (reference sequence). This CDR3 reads CASSLQGNKAFF. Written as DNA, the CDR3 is TGTGCCAGCAGCCTGCAGGGGAATAAAGCTTTCTTT.

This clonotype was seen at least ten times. The CDR3 DNA reads TGTGCCAGCAGCTACAGGGACACGAACACCGGGGAGCTGTTTTTT. Its translation: CASSYRDTNTGELFF. This chain uses TRBV7-2 with TRBJ2-2, with a possible D match to TRBD1 (6 bases). Trimming pared 4 bases from V and 0 bases from J, leaving 9 bases between. Germline V CDR1 and CDR2: SGHTA, FQGNSA. This CDR3 has 15 amino acids.

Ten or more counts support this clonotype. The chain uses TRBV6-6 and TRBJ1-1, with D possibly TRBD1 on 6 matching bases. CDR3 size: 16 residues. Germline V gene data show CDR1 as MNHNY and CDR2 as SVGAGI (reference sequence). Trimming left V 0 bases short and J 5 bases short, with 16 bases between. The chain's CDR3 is CASSYSRGGPGTEAFF. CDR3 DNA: TGTGCCAGCAGTTACTCGAGGGGGGGGCCGGGAACTGAAGCTTTCTTT.

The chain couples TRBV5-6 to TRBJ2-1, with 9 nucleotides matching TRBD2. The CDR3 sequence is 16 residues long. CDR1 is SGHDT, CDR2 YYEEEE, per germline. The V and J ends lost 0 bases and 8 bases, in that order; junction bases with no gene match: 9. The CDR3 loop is CASSLGLAGFEHEQFF. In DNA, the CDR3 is TGTGCCAGCAGCTTGGGGCTAGCGGGGTTTGAACATGAGCAGTTCTTC. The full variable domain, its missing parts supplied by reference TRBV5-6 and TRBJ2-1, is DAGVTQSPTHLIKTRGQQVTLRCSPKSGHDTVSWYQQALGQGPQFIFQYYEEEERQRGNFPDRFSGHQFPNYSSELNVNALLLGDSALYLCASSLGLAGFEHEQFFGPGTRLTVL.

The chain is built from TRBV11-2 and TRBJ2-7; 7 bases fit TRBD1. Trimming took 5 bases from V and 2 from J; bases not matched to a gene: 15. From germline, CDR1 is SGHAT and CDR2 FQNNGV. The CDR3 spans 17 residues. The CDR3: CASSPYRPEDRPYEQYV. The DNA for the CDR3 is TGTGCCAGCAGCCCGTATCGACCCGAGGACAGGCCCTACGAGCAGTACGTC.

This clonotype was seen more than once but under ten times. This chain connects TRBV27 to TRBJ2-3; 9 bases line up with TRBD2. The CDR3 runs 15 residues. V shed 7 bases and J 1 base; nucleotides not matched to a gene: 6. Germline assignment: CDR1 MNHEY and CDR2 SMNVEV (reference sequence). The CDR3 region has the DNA TGTGCCAGCAAAGAGGGACTAGCTGGCACAGATACGCAGTATTTT. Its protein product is CASKEGLAGTDTQYF.